The clone carrying this T cell receptor (beta chain) was counted a single time. Antigen unknown. This CDR3 spans 15 amino acids. Trimming stripped 4 bases from V and 6 bases from J, with 19 bases between. Germline-derived CDR1 and CDR2 are SGHRS and YFSETQ. These data originate in a study of T cell responses to AZD1222 COVID-19 vaccine. Whole-study results and caveats: Nearly half of spike-specific TCRs reportedly target variant regions that are unmutated in the B.1.351 and B.1.1.7 variants. Clonal diversity may have been underestimated, and the donors were mostly white British, with more females than males. There were vaccine-associated CD4 TCRs across spike, dominant at 160-218 and 743-854. Repertoires were sampled only after the peak T cell response.

Sequencing used immunoSEQ multiplex PCR; TCRdb keeps in-frame clones, though not all of them. There are about 130,000 clones in the sample; about 86% occur only once, and 9% to 15% lies in the top ten. The TCR sequence derives from an adult in good health. V usage is TRBV5-1 and J usage is TRBJ1-2, with D unclear. The sequencing used peripheral blood, collected on day 0 of AZD1222 vaccination. The CDR3 DNA is TGCGCCAGCAGCCCTTGGGGTCAAGGACCCGATGGCTACACCTTC. Translation gives CASSPWGQGPDGYTF.